In this sample, the clone carrying this TCR delta chain is medium-sized. The same CDR3 is also encoded by other DNA sequences in this sample. TCRdb processed the RT-PCR reads again with the CATT caller. The repertoire holds 15,000 to 17,000 delta-chain clones, with 9.4% as singletons. These data originate in a study of gamma-delta T cells after stem cell transplantation. Sequencing was done on a sample of gamma-delta T cells. The TCR comes from a human donor. It is not recorded whose cells these are; they may come from a transplant donor.

The CDR3 DNA sequence: TGTGCCTGTGACACACTAACTGGGGGAGTTCCATCGTACACCGATAAACTCATCTTT. Translating it yields CACDTLTGGVPSYTDKLIF. V and J are TRDV2 and TRDJ1; 9 nucleotides align to TRDD3. The CDR3 contains 19 residues. The V and J ends lost 1 base and 0 bases, in that order; junction bases with no gene match: 14. Germline V CDR1 and CDR2: GEAIGNYY, EKD.